This TCR beta chain derives from a study of blood T cell repertoires in COVID-19. In the authors' workflow: Using reference gene primer amplification, nucleated cell counts were estimated. Clones were sequenced by immunoSEQ multiplex PCR, and TCRdb holds only the in-frame ones, with some missing. V and J calls and clone size are those listed in that table; D and trimming were worked out from the DNA. The sample lists about 110,000 clones, about four fifths occurring once. The CDR3 has 17 amino acids. With 7 bases removed from V and 0 bases from J, the gap between germline ends came to 16 bases. Germline V gives CDR1 SGHVS, CDR2 FNYEAQ.

This receptor was obtained from a woman between 70 and 85 years old with acute or convalescent COVID-19. This chain connects TRBV7-6 to TRBJ1-6; no clear D gene. Input material: peripheral blood. The CDR3 sequence is CASNWNSFSSYNSPLHF. In nucleotides, the CDR3 is TGTGCCAGCAACTGGAACAGTTTTAGCTCCTATAATTCACCCCTCCACTTT.